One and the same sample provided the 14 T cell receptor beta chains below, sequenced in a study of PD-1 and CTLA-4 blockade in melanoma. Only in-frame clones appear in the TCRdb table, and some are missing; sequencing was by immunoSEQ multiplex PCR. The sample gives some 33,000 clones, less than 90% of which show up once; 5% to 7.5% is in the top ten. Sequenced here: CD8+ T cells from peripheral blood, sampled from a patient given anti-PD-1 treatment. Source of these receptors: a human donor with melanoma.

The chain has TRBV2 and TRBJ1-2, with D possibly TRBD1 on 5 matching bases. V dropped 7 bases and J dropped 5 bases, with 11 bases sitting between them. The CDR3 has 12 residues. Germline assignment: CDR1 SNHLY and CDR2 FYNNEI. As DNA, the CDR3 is TGTGCCAGCATGGGCAGGGCATATGGCTACACCTTC. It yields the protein CASMGRAYGYTF.

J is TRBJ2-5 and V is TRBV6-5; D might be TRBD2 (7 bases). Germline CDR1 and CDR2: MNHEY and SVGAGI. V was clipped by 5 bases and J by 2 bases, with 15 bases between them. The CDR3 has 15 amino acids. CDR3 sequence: CASSPGGGTQETQYF. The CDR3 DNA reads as TGTGCCAGCAGTCCCGGGGGAGGGACACAAGAGACCCAGTACTTC.

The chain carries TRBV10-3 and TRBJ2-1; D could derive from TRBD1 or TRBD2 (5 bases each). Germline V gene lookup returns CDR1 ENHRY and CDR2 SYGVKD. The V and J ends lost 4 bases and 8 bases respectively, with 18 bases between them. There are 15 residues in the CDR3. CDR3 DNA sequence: TGTGCCATCAGTGTTTTGGGACCACCGTCCGATGAGCAGTTCTTC. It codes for CAISVLGPPSDEQFF.

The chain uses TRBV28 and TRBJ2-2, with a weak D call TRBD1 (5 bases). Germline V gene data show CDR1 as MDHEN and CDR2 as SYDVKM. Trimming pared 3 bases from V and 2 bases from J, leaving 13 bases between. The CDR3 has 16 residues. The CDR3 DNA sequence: TGTGCCAGCAGTTTCGAAGGGGCGAGAAACACCGGGGAGCTGTTTTTT. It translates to CASSFEGARNTGELFF.

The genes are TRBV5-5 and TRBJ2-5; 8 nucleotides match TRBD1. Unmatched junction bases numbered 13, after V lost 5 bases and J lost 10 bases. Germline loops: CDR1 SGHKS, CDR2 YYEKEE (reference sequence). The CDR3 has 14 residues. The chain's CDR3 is CASSLQTGVEGQYF. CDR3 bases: TGTGCCAGCAGTTTACAGACAGGGGTAGAGGGCCAGTACTTC.

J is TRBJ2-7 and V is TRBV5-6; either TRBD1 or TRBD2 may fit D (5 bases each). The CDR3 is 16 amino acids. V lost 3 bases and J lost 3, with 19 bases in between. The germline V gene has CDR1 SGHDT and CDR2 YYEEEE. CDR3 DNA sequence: TGTGCCAGCAGCTCCCGGGACGCCGTACCGCGCTACGAGCAGTACTTC. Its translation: CASSSRDAVPRYEQYF.

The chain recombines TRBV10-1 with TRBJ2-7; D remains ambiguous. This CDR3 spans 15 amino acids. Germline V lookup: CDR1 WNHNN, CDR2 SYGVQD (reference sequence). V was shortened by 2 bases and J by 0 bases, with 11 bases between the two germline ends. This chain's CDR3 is CASSEQPKSSYEQYF. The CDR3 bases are TGCGCCAGCAGTGAGCAACCGAAGAGCTCCTACGAGCAGTACTTC.

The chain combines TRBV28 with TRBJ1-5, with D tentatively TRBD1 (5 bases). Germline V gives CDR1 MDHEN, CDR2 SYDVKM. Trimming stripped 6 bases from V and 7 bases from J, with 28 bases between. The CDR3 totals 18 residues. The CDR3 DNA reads TGTGCCAGCAGCCCCCTCCCCGGCAGGGAGAGGTCGAGGCAGCCCCAGCATTTT. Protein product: CASSPLPGRERSRQPQHF.

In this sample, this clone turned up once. This CDR3 is CATSREETTNEKLFF. CDR3 sequence (DNA): TGTGCCACCAGCAGAGAAGAGACAACTAATGAAAAACTGTTTTTT. The chain has TRBV15 and TRBJ1-4; D gene uncertain. The CDR3 is 15 amino acids. Trimming pared 0 bases from V and 0 bases from J, leaving 5 bases between. In germline, CDR1 is LNHNV, CDR2 YYDKDF (reference sequence).

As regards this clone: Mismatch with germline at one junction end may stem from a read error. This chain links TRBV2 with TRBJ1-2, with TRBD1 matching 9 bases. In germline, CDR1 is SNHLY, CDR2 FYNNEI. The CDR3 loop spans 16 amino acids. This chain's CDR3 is CASSEGETGGNHGYTF. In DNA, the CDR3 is TGTGCCAGCAGTGAGGGGGAGACAGGGGGTAACCATGGCTACACCTTC.

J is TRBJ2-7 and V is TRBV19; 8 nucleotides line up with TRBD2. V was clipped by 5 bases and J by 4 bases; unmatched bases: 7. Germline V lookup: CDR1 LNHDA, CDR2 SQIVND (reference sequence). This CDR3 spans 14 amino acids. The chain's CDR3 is CASSLGLETYEQYF. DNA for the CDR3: TGTGCCAGTAGTCTGGGACTAGAGACGTACGAGCAGTACTTC.

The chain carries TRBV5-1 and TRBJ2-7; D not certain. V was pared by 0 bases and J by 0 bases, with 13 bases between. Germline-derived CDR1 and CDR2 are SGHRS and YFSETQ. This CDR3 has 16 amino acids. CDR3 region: CASSLEVSLPSYEQYF. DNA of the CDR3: TGCGCCAGCAGCTTGGAGGTGAGCCTCCCCTCCTACGAGCAGTACTTC.

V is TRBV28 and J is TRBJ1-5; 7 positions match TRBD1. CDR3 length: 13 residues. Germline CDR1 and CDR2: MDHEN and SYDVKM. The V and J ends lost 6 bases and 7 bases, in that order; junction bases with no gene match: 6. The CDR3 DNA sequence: TGTGCCAGCAGGGCAACAGGGGACCAGCCCCAGCATTTT. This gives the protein CASRATGDQPQHF.

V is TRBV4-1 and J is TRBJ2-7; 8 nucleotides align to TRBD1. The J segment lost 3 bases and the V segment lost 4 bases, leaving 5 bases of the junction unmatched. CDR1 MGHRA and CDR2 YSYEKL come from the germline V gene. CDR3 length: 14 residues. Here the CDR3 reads CASSLRTGSYEQYF. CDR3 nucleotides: TGCGCCAGCAGCCTCCGGACAGGGAGCTACGAGCAGTACTTC.